What follows describes a single T cell receptor (beta chain). Losses at the gene ends were 7 bases for V and 4 bases for J; bases not matched to a gene: 9. The CDR3 extends over 15 amino acids. CDR1 is MNHNS and CDR2 is SASEGT in the germline V gene. The source of the sample is a study of shared T cell receptors in the human thymus. Data came from immunoSEQ multiplex PCR; TCRdb stores just in-frame clones and leaves some out. Seen here are about 730,000 clones, 80% to 90% observed once, and the top ten hold roughly 0.01%. These same data were also listed under a study on human thymus T cells. This second study says: Resections removed during corrective heart surgery provided the thymus tissue used. Both thymic and peripheral blood repertoires showed apparently biased V and J usage.

The sequence was obtained from a girl under two years old with a congenital heart defect. V gene TRBV6-1 combines with J gene TRBJ2-1, with 8 bases lining up with TRBD1. Sequenced material: thymocytes. CDR3 in amino acids: CASTSTGQVYNEQFF. DNA for the CDR3: TGTGCCAGCACCAGCACGGGACAGGTATACAATGAGCAGTTCTTC.